This paragraph covers one T cell receptor (beta chain) sequence. The data were obtained in a study of blood T cell repertoires in COVID-19. Enrolled through a virtual design, the participants were between 18 and 89 years of age and came from some 25 US areas. The ends lost 6 bases at V and 4 bases at J; junction bases unmatched: 3. The CDR3 has 13 amino acids. Germline loops: CDR1 MNHEY, CDR2 SVGAGI. In the study's own analysis: It was from reference gene primer amplification that nucleated cell counts were estimated. Only in-frame clones appear in the TCRdb table, and some are missing; sequencing was by immunoSEQ multiplex PCR. That table furnishes V, J and clone size, whereas the DNA furnished D and trimming. The sample carries a few hundred thousand clones, approximately 90% recorded once.

Sequencing was performed on PBMCs or T cells enriched from blood (not recorded which). The TCR sequence derives from a woman aged 25 to 45 who had recovered from COVID-19. This rearrangement joins TRBV6-5 to TRBJ2-7, with 10 positions matching TRBD1. The CDR3 DNA sequence: TGTGCCAGCAGGTGGACAGGGGGATACGAGCAGTACTTC. Amino acids: CASRWTGGYEQYF.